Listed below are T cell receptor beta chains from one sample, sequenced in a study of metastatic and nonmetastatic thyroid tumors. TCRdb redid the clone calls on the PCR reads using MiXCR. The sample records some 13,000 clones, roughly 29% being singletons. Sequencing was performed on tumor tissue. Receptors originate from a female donor with papillary thyroid cancer or a benign thyroid nodule (not recorded which). Some clones in this sample may be carry-over from other donors' samples. The CDR3 runs from the conserved cysteine through the conserved F or W. D genes are given only for firm matches. Size values are once, few and many counts, or a class for expanded clones, and some rows have none.

J: TRBJ1-6
D: -
size: many
V: TRBV9
DNA: TGTGCCAGCAGCCATCCTCGGGGAACCAATTCACCCCTCCACTTT
CDR3: CASSHPRGTNSPLHF

J: TRBJ2-1
D: -
size: many
V: TRBV7-6
DNA: TGTGCCAGCAGCGGACGCCTAGCCCTAAATGAGCAGTTCTTC
CDR3: CASSGRLALNEQFF

J: TRBJ2-7
D: -
size: medium-sized
V: TRBV11-3
DNA: TGTGCCAGCAGCGCGGACAGTTTTCACGAGCAGTACTTC
CDR3: CASSADSFHEQYF

J: TRBJ1-2
D: TRBD1
size: few
V: TRBV25-1
DNA: TGTGCCAGCAGTGCCTCAGGGACAGGGTATGGCTACACCTTC
CDR3: CASSASGTGYGYTF

J: TRBJ2-3
D: -
size: -
V: TRBV11-1
DNA: TGTGCCAGCAGTCCAGGGACATGTAGCACAGATACGCAGTATTTT
CDR3: CASSPGTCSTDTQYF

J: TRBJ2-3
D: -
size: medium-sized
V: TRBV6-1
DNA: TGTGCCAGCGTTTGGGGGCCTGACCCCACAGATACGCAGTATTTT
CDR3: CASVWGPDPTDTQYF

J: TRBJ1-2
D: TRBD1
size: -
V: TRBV28
DNA: TGTGCCAGCAGTTTAGGTGGAACAGGGGCCCCTGAAGGCTACACCTTC
CDR3: CASSLGGTGAPEGYTF

J: TRBJ2-3
D: -
size: -
V: TRBV13
DNA: TGTGCCAGCAGCTTAGTACCCGCCAGCACAGATACGCAGTATTTT
CDR3: CASSLVPASTDTQYF

J: TRBJ2-7
D: TRBD2
size: few
V: TRBV6-5
DNA: TGTGCCAGCAGTTCCTACCCTACCTCCTTGACTAGCGGGACGGATCAGTACTTC
CDR3: CASSSYPTSLTSGTDQYF

J: TRBJ2-7
D: TRBD1
size: -
V: TRBV3-1
DNA: TGTGCCAGCAGCCCTAGACAGGGGTTATCCTACGAGCAGTACTTC
CDR3: CASSPRQGLSYEQYF

J: TRBJ2-7
D: -
size: -
V: TRBV11-3
DNA: TGTGCCAGCAGCAACACAGGGAACTCCTACGAGCAGTACTTC
CDR3: CASSNTGNSYEQYF

J: TRBJ2-1
D: -
size: many
V: TRBV15
DNA: TGTGCCACCAGCAGAGATCGAGGGGTCTACAATGAGCAGTTCTTC
CDR3: CATSRDRGVYNEQFF

J: TRBJ2-5
D: -
size: few
V: TRBV12-3/TRBV12-4
DNA: TGTGCCAGCAGCTTGGGGCCGGGGGCGCCGACCCAGTACTTC
CDR3: CASSLGPGAPTQYF

J: TRBJ2-2
D: -
size: many
V: TRBV29-1
DNA: TGCAGCGTTGACCAGAGATCGAACACCGGGGAGCTGTTTTTT
CDR3: CSVDQRSNTGELFF

J: TRBJ2-1
D: -
size: -
V: TRBV11-2
DNA: TGTGCCAGCAGCCCCCCCCGGGAGTTAGGTGAGCAGTTCTTC
CDR3: CASSPPRELGEQFF

J: TRBJ1-5
D: -
size: -
V: TRBV19
DNA: TGTGCCAGTAGTATAAGTTTTGGACAATATAGCAATCAGCCCCAGCATTTT
CDR3: CASSISFGQYSNQPQHF

J: TRBJ2-1
D: TRBD2
size: -
V: TRBV11-2
DNA: TGTGCCAGCATCCCCTCAGCGGGGGGGCCTTACAATGAGCAGTTCTTC
CDR3: CASIPSAGGPYNEQFF